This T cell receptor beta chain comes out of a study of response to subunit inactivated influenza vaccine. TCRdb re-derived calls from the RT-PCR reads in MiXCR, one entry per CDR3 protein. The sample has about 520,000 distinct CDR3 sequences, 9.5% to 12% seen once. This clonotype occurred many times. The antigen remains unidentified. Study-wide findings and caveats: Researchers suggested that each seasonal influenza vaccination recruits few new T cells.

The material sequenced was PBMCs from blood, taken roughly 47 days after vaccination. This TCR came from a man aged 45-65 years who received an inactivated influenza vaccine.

The CDR3 is CASSLEEAGMKTQYF. CDR3 nucleotides: TGTGCCAGCAGTTTAGAGGAGGCCGGTATGAAGACCCAGTACTTC. The rearrangement uses TRBV12-3 or TRBV12-4 and TRBJ2-5, with D possibly being TRBD2 (5 bases). The CDR3 covers 15 residues. Deletions cut 1 base from V and 6 bases from J, with 15 bases between.